The 24 T cell receptor beta chains in this list originate from one sample, sequenced in a study of CD8 T cells in ankylosing spondylitis. TCRdb analysed the 5' RACE reads with MiXCR anew, one entry per CDR3 protein. Of tens of thousands of distinct CDR3 sequences listed, about 7.8% were seen once; the top ten hold approximately 10%. Input material: blood, either unsorted or a sorted T cell fraction (not recorded which). The receptors were sampled from a male donor with ankylosing spondylitis or in good health (not recorded which).

This clonotype came up many times. The V gene is TRBV10-3, the J gene TRBJ2-1, with D tentatively TRBD1 or TRBD2 (5 bases each). CDR1 is ENHRY, CDR2 SYGVKD, per germline. The CDR3 spans 15 residues. The V end was cut by 3 bases, the J end by 8 bases, with 17 bases between. In nucleotides, the CDR3 is TGTGCCATCAGTGAAGGCCCCAAGCTGGGGGATGAGCAGTTCTTC. The encoded protein is CAISEGPKLGDEQFF.

In this sample, this clonotype turned up many times. This CDR3 reads CASSLQGFPDTQYF. CDR3 bases: TGCGCCAGCAGCTTACAGGGATTCCCAGATACGCAGTATTTT. The chain carries TRBV5-1 and TRBJ2-3, with D perhaps TRBD1 (6 bases). Trimming took off 2 bases at V and 4 bases at J, with 11 bases between the two ends. Per the germline V gene, CDR1 is SGHRS and CDR2 is YFSETQ. CDR3 size: 14 residues.

Many counts were recorded for this clonotype. The chain employs TRBV5-1 and TRBJ2-5; a possible D gene is TRBD1 (5 bases). This CDR3 is 14 amino acids long. V lost 4 bases and J lost 3, with 13 bases in between. Germline loops: CDR1 SGHRS, CDR2 YFSETQ. In DNA form, the CDR3 reads TGCGCCAGCAGCCCAACAGGTGTGGAAGAGACCCAGTACTTC. Translated, it gives CASSPTGVEETQYF.

This clonotype has a count of ten or more. The rearrangement joins TRBV29-1 to TRBJ2-1; D is uncertain. Germline V CDR1 and CDR2: SQVTM, ANQGSEA. The CDR3 covers 10 residues. Trimming took 5 bases from V and 13 from J, leaving 12 bases between them. The CDR3: CSVTGGAQFF. The CDR3 DNA sequence: TGCAGCGTTACCGGCGGAGCCCAGTTCTTC.

This clonotype was counted at least ten times. The chain joins TRBV29-1 to TRBJ2-3; D gene unclear. V was pared by 2 bases and J by 0 bases, with 6 bases between. This CDR3 is 13 amino acids long. The germline V gene has CDR1 SQVTM and CDR2 ANQGSEA. CDR3 in DNA: TGCAGCGTTGAAAGAACCAGCACAGATACGCAGTATTTT. It yields the protein CSVERTSTDTQYF.

This clonotype has ten or more counts. This chain uses TRBV27 with TRBJ2-5; maybe TRBD1 (6 bases). V was shortened by 6 bases and J by 5 bases, with 16 bases between the two germline ends. The CDR3 extends over 14 amino acids. Germline CDR1 is MNHEY and CDR2 is SMNVEV (reference sequence). CDR3 bases: TGTGCCAGCAGCCCTGGGACCAGGGGCGAGACCCAGTACTTC. As protein: CASSPGTRGETQYF.

This clonotype was recorded many times. This chain uses TRBV28 with TRBJ1-5; D possibly corresponds to TRBD1 (5 bases). Germline CDR1 is MDHEN and CDR2 is SYDVKM. CDR3 length: 14 residues. The V end was cut by 5 bases, the J end by 7 bases, with 15 bases between. The CDR3 loop reads CASSLGRGTQPQHF. CDR3 DNA: TGTGCCAGCAGTCTTGGACGTGGGACCCAGCCCCAGCATTTT. Combining the CDR3 with reference TRBV28 and TRBJ1-5 gives the whole variable domain DVKVTQSSRYLVKRTGEKVFLECVQDMDHENMFWYRQDPGLGLRLIYFSYDVKMKEKGDIPEGYSVSREKKERFSLILESASTNQTSMYLCASSLGRGTQPQHFGDGTRLSIL.

This clonotype appeared many times. V and J are TRBV15 and TRBJ2-7, with TRBD2 matching over 11 bases. This CDR3 spans 18 amino acids. In germline, CDR1 is LNHNV, CDR2 YYDKDF (reference sequence). Germline trimming cut 2 bases from V and 1 base from J; bases unmatched to any gene: 10. This chain's CDR3 is CATSRKVSPSGRSYEQYF. In nucleotides, the CDR3 is TGTGCCACCAGCAGAAAAGTGTCCCCTAGCGGGAGGTCCTACGAGCAGTACTTC.

This clonotype showed up many times. The rearrangement links TRBV4-2 to TRBJ2-5, with a possible D match to TRBD2 (5 bases). V was trimmed by 9 bases and J by 5 bases, leaving 16 bases between them. The CDR3 is 13 residues long. Germline loops: CDR1 LGHNA, CDR2 YNFKEQ. The CDR3 DNA follows: TGTGCCAGGAGTAGCGTCTTCGCGGAGACCCAGTACTTC. Encoded protein: CARSSVFAETQYF.

This clonotype appeared a few times. This chain connects TRBV5-5 to TRBJ2-3; 11 bases line up with TRBD1. CDR1 and CDR2 (germline): SGHKS, YYEKEE (reference sequence). V gave up 7 bases and J gave up 4 bases; unmatched junction bases: 5. The CDR3 consists of 14 residues. CDR3 protein: CASSPGQGADTQYF. CDR3 nucleotides: TGTGCCAGCTCGCCGGGACAGGGGGCAGATACGCAGTATTTT. Full variable domain (remainder filled in from reference TRBV5-5 and TRBJ2-3): DAGVTQSPTHLIKTRGQQVTLRCSPISGHKSVSWYQQVLGQGPQFIFQYYEKEERGRGNFPDRFSARQFPNYSSELNVNALLLGDSALYLCASSPGQGADTQYFGPGTRLTVL.

This clonotype came up many times. The chain combines TRBV5-1 with TRBJ2-1; 8 bases agree with TRBD2. The ends lost 7 bases at V and 7 bases at J; junction bases unmatched: 10. The V gene's germline CDR1 is SGHRS and CDR2 YFSETQ. The CDR3 extends over 14 amino acids. The CDR3 reads CASRRLAGENEQFF. In nucleotides, the CDR3 is TGCGCCAGCCGTCGGCTAGCGGGCGAGAATGAGCAGTTCTTC.

This clonotype was detected a few times. This chain connects TRBV29-1 to TRBJ2-7; 8 bases agree with TRBD2. Unmatched junction bases numbered 9, after V lost 7 bases and J lost 4 bases. The CDR3 extends over 13 amino acids. Per the germline V gene, CDR1 is SQVTM and CDR2 is ANQGSEA. CDR3 region: CSAMGLGSYEQYF. The CDR3 nucleotides read TGCAGCGCCATGGGACTAGGGTCTTACGAGCAGTACTTC.

This clonotype showed up just a few times. Just one base apart from a much larger clone, this may be a read error. The CDR3 loop is CVSSQGVADTQYF. In DNA form, the CDR3 reads TGCGTCAGCAGCCAAGGTGTGGCAGATACGCAGTATTTT. The chain is built from TRBV4-1 and TRBJ2-3; D gene uncertain. This CDR3 contains 13 residues. Per the germline V gene, CDR1 is MGHRA and CDR2 is YSYEKL.

The table lists this clonotype with many counts. This chain joins TRBV29-1 and TRBJ1-2; weak D call: TRBD1 (6 bases). The CDR3 extends over 16 amino acids. Germline V gene sequence: CDR1 SQVTM, CDR2 ANQGSEA. V lost 8 bases to trimming and J lost 0 bases, with 22 bases between them. The CDR3 region is CSPQRGESLANYGYTF. For the CDR3, the DNA is TGCAGCCCACAGAGGGGGGAATCCCTAGCTAACTATGGCTACACCTTC.

This clonotype showed up many times. The chain has TRBV5-1 and TRBJ2-3; D is uncertain. CDR1 and CDR2 (germline): SGHRS, YFSETQ. CDR3 size: 16 residues. Deletions cut 0 bases from V and 3 bases from J, with 14 bases between. CDR3 loop: CASSLGSWAATDTQYF. The CDR3 DNA reads TGCGCCAGCAGCTTGGGGAGTTGGGCGGCTACAGATACGCAGTATTTT. The complete variable domain, with remaining parts taken from reference TRBV5-1 and TRBJ2-3, reads KAGVTQTPRYLIKTRGQQVTLSCSPISGHRSVSWYQQTPGQGLQFLFEYFSETQRNKGNFPGRFSGRQFSNSRSEMNVSTLELGDSALYLCASSLGSWAATDTQYFGPGTRLTVL.

There are many counts of this clonotype. The chain recombines TRBV14 with TRBJ2-5; D gene unclear. Looked up from germline, CDR1 is SGHDN and CDR2 is FVKESK. V gave up 0 bases and J gave up 4 bases, with 6 bases separating them. This CDR3 contains 13 residues. As DNA, the CDR3 is TGTGCCAGCAGCCAAGATTTGTCAGAGACCCAGTACTTC. Translating it yields CASSQDLSETQYF.

This clonotype was counted many times. The CDR3 loop is CASSPQGGSPITEAFF. CDR3 in DNA: TGTGCCAGCAGCCCCCAGGGGGGCTCACCGATCACTGAAGCTTTCTTT. This chain connects TRBV7-3 to TRBJ1-1, with TRBD1 matching 7 bases. Germline loops: CDR1 SGHTA, CDR2 FQGTGA. The CDR3 is 16 residues long. V was pared by 5 bases and J by 4 bases, with 13 bases of the junction left unmatched.

Turning to this clonotype: The junction shows a germline mismatch at one end, possibly a read error. This chain connects TRBV5-4 to TRBJ2-1; 8 nucleotides agree with TRBD1. Germline-derived CDR1 and CDR2 are SGHNT and YYREEE (reference sequence). The CDR3 contains 15 residues. The CDR3 protein is CAGSLDPGGNNEQFF. The CDR3 bases are TGTGCCGGCAGCTTGGATCCAGGGGGCAACAATGAGCAGTTCTTC.

The gene calls are TRBV29-1 and TRBJ1-6, with 11 bases that match TRBD1. Trimming removed 6 bases from V and 6 bases from J; junction bases left unmatched: 7. The CDR3 is 15 residues long. The germline V gene has CDR1 SQVTM and CDR2 ANQGSEA. CDR3 bases: TGCAGCGTATCCGGGACAGGGGGGCCTAATTCACCCCTCCACTTT. This gives the protein CSVSGTGGPNSPLHF.

This clonotype was seen many times. V gene TRBV18 combines with J gene TRBJ2-1, with a possible D match to TRBD1 (6 bases). The ends were cut back, 0 bases at V and 5 bases at J, with 20 bases in the middle. Germline-derived CDR1 and CDR2 are KGHSH and LQKENI. The CDR3 runs to 18 residues. In DNA, the CDR3 is TGTGCCAGCTCACCACCTTCCAGGGGCGCGGAAATAAACAATGAGCAGTTCTTC. It specifies CASSPPSRGAEINNEQFF.

This clonotype was picked up many times. The CDR3 bases are TGCAGCGTTCCAATGGCCGGGACTAATCTTGAGCAGTTCTTC. Its translation: CSVPMAGTNLEQFF. V and J are TRBV29-1 and TRBJ2-1; TRBD2 agrees at 7 bases. The germline gives CDR1 SQVTM, CDR2 ANQGSEA. The CDR3 is 14 amino acids. Trimming at V came to 5 bases and at J to 9 bases, leaving 13 bases not matched to a gene.

This clonotype was observed many times. The rearrangement links TRBV5-4 to TRBJ2-1; 8 positions match TRBD1. The V and J ends lost 4 bases and 4 bases, in that order; junction bases with no gene match: 7. CDR3 length equals 15 residues. CDR1 is SGHNT and CDR2 is YYREEE in the germline V gene (reference sequence). The CDR3 loop reads CASSLGQALYNEQFF. DNA for the CDR3: TGTGCCAGCAGCCTGGGACAGGCCCTTTACAATGAGCAGTTCTTC.

The table lists this clonotype with many counts. This chain joins TRBV5-1 and TRBJ1-5; 8 bases map to TRBD1. CDR1 and CDR2 from the germline V gene are SGHRS and YFSETQ. CDR3 length equals 16 residues. The junction had 12 bases not matched to a gene; V was cut back by 0 bases and J by 10 bases. The CDR3 loop is CASSLDGQGAMGPQHF. DNA of the CDR3: TGCGCCAGCAGCTTGGATGGCCAGGGGGCGATGGGTCCCCAGCATTTT.

The V gene is TRBV7-2, the J gene TRBJ2-1; D is uncertain. The CDR3 loop spans 13 amino acids. Germline V lookup: CDR1 SGHTA, CDR2 FQGNSA. The germline V and J ends were trimmed by 0 bases and 6 bases, with 6 bases remaining between them. The CDR3 loop reads CASSLAGFNEQFF. The CDR3 DNA reads as TGTGCCAGCAGCTTAGCGGGGTTCAATGAGCAGTTCTTC.